A selection of T cell receptor beta chains follows, all from one sample in a study of PD-1 blockade in classical Hodgkin lymphoma. The assay was immunoSEQ multiplex PCR, and TCRdb's table has in-frame clones only and misses some. In the table there are roughly 40,000 clones, 78% of which are singletons. Specimen: peripheral blood mononuclear cells (PBMCs), collected before the fourth cycle of nivolumab. These TCRs come from a human donor with classical Hodgkin lymphoma. CDR3s include the opening cysteine and the closing phenylalanine or tryptophan. A D gene is named only where the DNA matches it firmly. Not every row has a clone size; where given, it reads once, few, many or a size class.

V	size	J	D	DNA	CDR3
TRBV6-5	-	TRBJ1-3	-	TGTGCCAGCACAACGGGGAGCGCTGGAAACACCATATATTTT	CASTTGSAGNTIYF
TRBV28	-	TRBJ1-5	-	TGTGCCAGCACCCCGGGGGATTATCAGCCCCAGCATTTT	CASTPGDYQPQHF
TRBV19	-	TRBJ2-3	TRBD1	TGTGCCAGTAGTACCCGGACAGGGTCCGGCACAGATACGCAGTATTTT	CASSTRTGSGTDTQYF
TRBV6-5	-	TRBJ2-5	TRBD1	TGTGCCAGCAGATCTAACAGGGGGCAGGAGACCCAGTACTTC	CASRSNRGQETQYF
TRBV7-3	-	TRBJ1-1	-	TGTGCCAGCAGCACCCAACGCGGAACTGAAGCTTTCTTT	CASSTQRGTEAFF
TRBV27	-	TRBJ1-1	TRBD1	TGTGCCAGCAGTTGGACAGGGGGCGTTATGAACACTGAAGCTTTCTTT	CASSWTGGVMNTEAFF
TRBV19	-	TRBJ1-5	-	TGTGCCAGTAGTATAGGGGCCACCCGAAGGGATCAGCCCCAGCATTTT	CASSIGATRRDQPQHF
TRBV4-2	few	TRBJ2-6	-	TGTGCCAGCAGCCAAGACAGAACCTCCTCTGGGGCCAACGTCCTGACTTTC	CASSQDRTSSGANVLTF
TRBV7-9	-	TRBJ1-4	TRBD1	TGTGCCAGCAGCTTAGAATGGACAGGGGAGGAAAAACTGTTTTTT	CASSLEWTGEEKLFF
TRBV7-2	-	TRBJ1-4	TRBD1	TGTGCCAGCAGCCGAGGACAGGGTGGTGAAAAACTGTTTTTT	CASSRGQGGEKLFF
TRBV28	-	TRBJ2-3	-	TGTGCCAGCTGGCCCCGCTTGTTCGATACGCAGTATTTT	CASWPRLFDTQYF
TRBV5-1	-	TRBJ2-3	-	TGCGCCACCCCCTTCACAGATACGCAGTATTTT	CATPFTDTQYF
TRBV27	-	TRBJ2-2	-	TGTGCCAGCAGTTTATCTCGCTGGGCCGGGGAGCTGTTTTTT	CASSLSRWAGELFF
TRBV5-7	-	TRBJ2-3	TRBD2	TGTGCCAGCAGCTTGGGGCTAGCGGGGGCCACAGATACGCAGTATTTT	CASSLGLAGATDTQYF
TRBV11-3	-	TRBJ1-1	-	TGTGCCAGCAGCTCTGGACGGAACACTGAAGCTTTCTTT	CASSSGRNTEAFF
TRBV5-1	-	TRBJ1-5	TRBD1	TGCGCCAGCAGCGTCGGACAGGGGCCGAATCAGCCCCAGCATTTT	CASSVGQGPNQPQHF
TRBV7-2	-	TRBJ2-1	TRBD1	TGTGCCAGCAGTCTTATCCGGGACAGCCGGTTCTTC	CASSLIRDSRFF
TRBV19	-	TRBJ2-7	-	TGTGCCAGTAGTGACTCCTACGAGCAGTACTTC	CASSDSYEQYF
TRBV5-4	medium-sized	TRBJ2-7	-	TGTGCCAGCAGCTTGGCTTTCGGACCAGGCGAGCAGTACTTC	CASSLAFGPGEQYF
TRBV28	-	TRBJ2-7	-	TGTGCCAGCAGCCCTGCTGGGTACGAGCAGTACTTC	CASSPAGYEQYF
TRBV15	-	TRBJ2-3	-	TGTGCCACCAGCAGAGTCCGACAGTCCGCGAGTGGGCAGTATTTT	CATSRVRQSASGQYF
TRBV4-3	-	TRBJ1-2	-	TGCGCCAGCAGCCCTTACCCTCCAGGTGTTATAGCTAACTATGGCTACACCTTC	CASSPYPPGVIANYGYTF
TRBV29-1	-	TRBJ2-5	TRBD2	TGCATCTGTTGGGAGGGGGAGACCCAGTACTTC	CICWEGETQYF